This TCR beta chain was retrieved from a study of a mutant IDH1 vaccine in newly diagnosed glioma. The V and J ends lost 0 bases and 4 bases, in that order; junction bases with no gene match: 13. Germline V gene lookup returns CDR1 SGHDT and CDR2 YYEEEE. The CDR3 length is 17 residues. Worth noting for this clone: Its specificity is not known.

Time point: week 47, end of study. Every vaccination contained 300 ug of the mutant IDH1 20-mer peptide and was paired with topical imiquimod. Profiled with immunoSEQ multiplex PCR; TCRdb holds only in-frame clones, not every one. The sample contains about 94,000 clones, about nine tenths of which appear only once. The input for sequencing was PBMCs, taken from a glioma patient whose treatment included an IDH1 peptide vaccine. This clonotype originated in a woman in her forties or fifties with glioma. This rearrangement joins TRBV5-6 to TRBJ2-7; 7 positions agree with TRBD2. The CDR3 DNA follows: TGTGCCAGCAGCTTGGAGTGGGACGGACTAGTGCGATACGAGCAGTACTTC. Translated, it gives CASSLEWDGLVRYEQYF.